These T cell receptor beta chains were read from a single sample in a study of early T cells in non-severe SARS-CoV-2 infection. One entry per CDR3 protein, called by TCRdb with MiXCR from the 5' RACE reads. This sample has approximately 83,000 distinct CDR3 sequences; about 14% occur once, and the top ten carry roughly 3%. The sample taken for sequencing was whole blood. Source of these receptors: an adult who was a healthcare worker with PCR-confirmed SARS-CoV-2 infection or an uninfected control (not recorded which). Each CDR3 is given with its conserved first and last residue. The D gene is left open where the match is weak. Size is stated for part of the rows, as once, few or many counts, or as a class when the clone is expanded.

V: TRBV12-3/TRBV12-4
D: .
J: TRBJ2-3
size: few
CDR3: CASSGQGGWNSRDTQYF
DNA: TGTGCCAGCAGCGGACAGGGAGGGTGGAACTCACGAGATACGCAGTATTTT

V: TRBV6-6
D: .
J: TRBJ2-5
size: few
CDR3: CASSFPQGRETQYF
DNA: TGTGCCAGCAGTTTCCCACAGGGCCGAGAGACCCAGTACTTC

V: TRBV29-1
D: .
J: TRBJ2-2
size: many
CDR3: CSAAQMNTGELFF
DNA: TGCAGCGCTGCCCAGATGAACACCGGGGAGCTGTTTTTT

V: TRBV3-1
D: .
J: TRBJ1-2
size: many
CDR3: CASSQQGHYGYTF
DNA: TGTGCCAGCAGCCAACAGGGGCACTATGGCTACACCTTC

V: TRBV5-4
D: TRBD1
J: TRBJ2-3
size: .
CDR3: CASSLAGQGADTQYF
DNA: TGTGCCAGCAGCTTGGCCGGACAGGGCGCAGATACGCAGTATTTT

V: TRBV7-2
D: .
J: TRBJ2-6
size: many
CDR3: CASSWGASGANVLTF
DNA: TGTGCCAGCAGCTGGGGGGCCTCTGGGGCCAACGTCCTGACTTTC

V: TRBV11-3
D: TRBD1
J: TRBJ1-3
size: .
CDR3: CASSLHNRGKGNTIYF
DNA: TGTGCCAGCAGCCTCCACAACAGGGGCAAGGGAAACACCATATATTTT

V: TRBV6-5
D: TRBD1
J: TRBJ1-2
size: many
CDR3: CASSYFPGTGGSGGGYTF
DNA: TGTGCCAGCAGTTACTTTCCCGGGACAGGGGGCAGCGGTGGCGGCTACACCTTC

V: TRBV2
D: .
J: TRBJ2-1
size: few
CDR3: CASSDRITVFNEQFF
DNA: TGTGCCAGCAGTGACAGGATCACGGTATTCAATGAGCAGTTCTTC

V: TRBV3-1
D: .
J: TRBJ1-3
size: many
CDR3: CASSPWGSGNTIYF
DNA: TGTGCCAGCAGCCCCTGGGGCTCTGGAAACACCATATATTTT

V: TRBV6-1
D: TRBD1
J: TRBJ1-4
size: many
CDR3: CASSSHGTVLEKLFF
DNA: TGTGCCAGCAGTTCCCACGGGACAGTTCTGGAAAAACTGTTTTTT

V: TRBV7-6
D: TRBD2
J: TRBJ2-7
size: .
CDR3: CASSPGTSGGFYEQYF
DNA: TGTGCCAGCAGCCCCGGGACTAGCGGGGGTTTCTACGAGCAGTACTTC

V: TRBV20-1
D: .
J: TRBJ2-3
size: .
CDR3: CSARDTAGTQYF
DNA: TGCAGTGCTAGAGATACAGCCGGTACGCAGTATTTT

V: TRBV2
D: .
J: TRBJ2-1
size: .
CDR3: CASRAGSGSEQFF
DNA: TGTGCCAGCAGGGCTGGAAGTGGAAGTGAGCAGTTCTTC

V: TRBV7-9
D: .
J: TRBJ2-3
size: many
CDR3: CASSQPGQSSADTQYF
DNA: TGTGCCAGCAGCCAACCGGGCCAAAGCAGCGCAGATACGCAGTATTTT

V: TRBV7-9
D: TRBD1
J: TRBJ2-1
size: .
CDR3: CASSYSGTGTSEQFF
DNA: TGTGCCAGCAGTTACTCCGGGACAGGGACGAGTGAGCAGTTCTTC

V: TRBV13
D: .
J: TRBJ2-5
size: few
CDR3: CASSFPGTHETQYF
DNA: TGTGCCAGCAGCTTCCCAGGGACCCACGAGACCCAGTACTTC

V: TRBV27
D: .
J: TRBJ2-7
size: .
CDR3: CASSRWQTPTVYEQYF
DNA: TGTGCCAGCAGTCGGTGGCAGACCCCGACCGTTTACGAGCAGTACTTC

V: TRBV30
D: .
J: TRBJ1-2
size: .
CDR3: CASSTNYGYTF
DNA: TGTGCCTCTTCTACTAACTATGGCTACACCTTC

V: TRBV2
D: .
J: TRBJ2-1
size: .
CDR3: CASSESSSRDEQFF
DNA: TGTGCCAGCAGTGAAAGCTCGTCCAGGGATGAGCAGTTCTTC

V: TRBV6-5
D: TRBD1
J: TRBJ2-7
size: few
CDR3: CASSYARQGTYEQYF
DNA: TGTGCCAGCAGTTACGCGAGACAGGGAACCTACGAGCAGTACTTC

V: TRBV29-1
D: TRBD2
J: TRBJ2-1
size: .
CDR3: CSVAGTSAYEQFF
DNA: TGCAGCGTTGCCGGGACTAGCGCCTATGAGCAGTTCTTC

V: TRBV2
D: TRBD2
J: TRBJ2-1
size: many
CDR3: CAIRLAGTNEQFF
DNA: TGTGCCATCCGACTAGCGGGAACCAATGAGCAGTTCTTC

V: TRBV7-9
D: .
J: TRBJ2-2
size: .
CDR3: CASSPRSGTNTGELFF
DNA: TGTGCCAGCAGCCCAAGATCCGGGACCAACACCGGGGAGCTGTTTTTT